A selection of T cell receptor beta chains follows, all from one sample in a study of PD-L1 blockade in urothelial cancer. Data came from immunoSEQ multiplex PCR; TCRdb stores just in-frame clones and leaves some out. The sample includes about 84,000 clones, 82% of them seen just once. The specimen comprised PBMCs, sampled around atezolizumab (anti-PD-L1) treatment. The receptors were gathered from a man aged 65-85 years with urothelial cancer. The conserved cysteine and the conserved F or W are not part of the CDR3 here. A D gene is named only where the DNA matches it firmly.

d_gene: NA
v_gene: TRBV6-1
CDR3aa: ASSSTSYQPQH

d_gene: TRBD1
v_gene: TRBV5-6
CDR3aa: ASKTRRDRATGELF

d_gene: NA
v_gene: TRBV28
CDR3aa: ASSLQGQKGTQY

d_gene: TRBD2
v_gene: TRBV29-1
CDR3aa: SVEAASGAGELF

d_gene: NA
v_gene: TRBV2
CDR3aa: ASSRDTGYSYEQY

d_gene: NA
v_gene: TRBV18
CDR3aa: ASSPFESNTGELF

d_gene: NA
v_gene: TRBV6-6
CDR3aa: ASSYRGYEQY

d_gene: TRBD1
v_gene: TRBV7-2
CDR3aa: ASSSTGGLNQPQH

d_gene: TRBD2
v_gene: TRBV11-2
CDR3aa: ASSLAGESYNEQF

d_gene: NA
v_gene: TRBV7-7
CDR3aa: ASSLASAPQETQY

d_gene: NA
v_gene: TRBV7-2
CDR3aa: ASSLGRQDEQY

d_gene: TRBD2
v_gene: TRBV4-2
CDR3aa: ASSLGTSGVGTGELF

d_gene: NA
v_gene: TRBV29-1
CDR3aa: SVRGGRRSYEQY

d_gene: TRBD2
v_gene: TRBV7-2
CDR3aa: ASSLGLAEQETQY

d_gene: NA
v_gene: TRBV6-5
CDR3aa: ASSYMRDRSGNEQF

d_gene: TRBD1
v_gene: TRBV6-6
CDR3aa: ASSYDRGSSYEQY

d_gene: TRBD1
v_gene: TRBV6-6
CDR3aa: ASSPSDRGNSPLH

d_gene: TRBD1
v_gene: TRBV7-2
CDR3aa: ASSSRGTGSYNEQF

d_gene: TRBD1
v_gene: TRBV6-5
CDR3aa: ASSYAETGHSPLH

d_gene: TRBD1
v_gene: TRBV6-1
CDR3aa: ASSEADRVEAF

d_gene: NA
v_gene: TRBV4-2
CDR3aa: ASSQADRVNEKLF

d_gene: TRBD2
v_gene: TRBV19
CDR3aa: ASNKPSASGRTGELF

d_gene: TRBD1
v_gene: TRBV2
CDR3aa: ASSGLYRGGST

d_gene: TRBD1
v_gene: TRBV7-2
CDR3aa: ASSRTGGYEQY

d_gene: NA
v_gene: TRBV9
CDR3aa: ASSSRTVGSYNERF

d_gene: NA
v_gene: TRBV27
CDR3aa: ASIDRNYGYT

d_gene: NA
v_gene: TRBV6-1
CDR3aa: ASTPVSGTDTQY

d_gene: NA
v_gene: TRBV11-3
CDR3aa: ASSLGTRTYNEQF

d_gene: NA
v_gene: TRBV11-2
CDR3aa: ASSPISGIFLYGYT

d_gene: NA
v_gene: TRBV29-1
CDR3aa: SVEVGGLQF

d_gene: TRBD1
v_gene: TRBV15
CDR3aa: ATLPGQGVRETQY

d_gene: TRBD1
v_gene: TRBV11-1
CDR3aa: ASQARDRSTDTQY

d_gene: TRBD1
v_gene: TRBV27
CDR3aa: ASSLKQGDVDTQY

d_gene: NA
v_gene: TRBV19
CDR3aa: ASNDLGGYNEQF

d_gene: TRBD1
v_gene: TRBV6-6
CDR3aa: ASSIRRDRVTYEQY

d_gene: NA
v_gene: TRBV7-9
CDR3aa: ASSLDSFEQY

d_gene: TRBD1
v_gene: TRBV7-2
CDR3aa: ASRPTGSNTEAF

d_gene: NA
v_gene: TRBV6-5
CDR3aa: ASSYSATVNNSPLH

d_gene: NA
v_gene: TRBV11-1
CDR3aa: ASSLGFEDEQF

d_gene: NA
v_gene: TRBV2
CDR3aa: ASNRQGILGETQY

d_gene: TRBD1
v_gene: TRBV4-2
CDR3aa: ASSLGTGVNEQF

d_gene: NA
v_gene: TRBV6-5
CDR3aa: ASSSHSRQETQY

d_gene: TRBD1
v_gene: TRBV25-1
CDR3aa: ASSRGTGGSPLH

d_gene: TRBD2
v_gene: TRBV9
CDR3aa: ASSVGLAGGPAQY

d_gene: NA
v_gene: TRBV5-6
CDR3aa: ASSGPSGGELF

d_gene: TRBD2
v_gene: TRBV5-4
CDR3aa: ASSPTSGGEETQY

d_gene: TRBD1
v_gene: TRBV30
CDR3aa: AWRGQGLQF

d_gene: TRBD2
v_gene: TRBV7-2
CDR3aa: ASRRGLGMRQY

d_gene: NA
v_gene: TRBV9
CDR3aa: ASSANPRGAHSPLH

d_gene: TRBD1
v_gene: TRBV2
CDR3aa: ASSEKGRGRETQY

d_gene: NA
v_gene: TRBV5-6
CDR3aa: ASSLAGMGGYT

d_gene: NA
v_gene: TRBV11-2
CDR3aa: ASSLEGRAGANVLT

d_gene: NA
v_gene: TRBV19
CDR3aa: ASSIGPQETQY

d_gene: NA
v_gene: TRBV6-1
CDR3aa: ASSGGEEGETQY

d_gene: TRBD2
v_gene: TRBV28
CDR3aa: ASSLAGGRYEQF